This T cell receptor (beta chain) was profiled in a study of molecular identifiers for immune sequencing clone quantification. The CDR3 covers 15 residues. V dropped 0 bases and J dropped 1 base, with 9 bases sitting between them. Germline values: CDR1 LGHNA, CDR2 YSLEER. Previously described methods with listed TCR primers produced the bulk TCR libraries. TCRdb re-analysed the PCR reads in MiXCR, keeping a single row per CDR3 protein. The table has fewer than 350,000 distinct CDR3 sequences, roughly a quarter seen once; the top ten hold roughly 0.7%. Isolation of naive CD8 T cells was achieved by sorting on a CD8+CD4-CCR7+CD45RA+ phenotype. Study-wide points: Identical TCR molecules sharing a barcode could underestimate highly expanded clone sizes.

This clonotype came up many times. Its target is not known. The TCR originated in a human donor in good health. Some libraries in this study had Jurkat cell RNA spiked in. The chain uses TRBV4-3 and TRBJ1-1; D is possibly TRBD1 (6 bases). Sequences were obtained from naive CD8+ T cells from blood, with Jurkat cell RNA spiked in. The subset was: FACS-sorted CD8+CD4-CCR7+CD45RA+ naive T cells. The CDR3 is CASSQDQGSNTEAFF. The CDR3 nucleotides read TGCGCCAGCAGCCAAGATCAGGGGTCGAACACTGAAGCTTTCTTT.